One sample yielded the 6 T cell receptor beta chains listed below, sequenced in a study of blood T cell repertoires in COVID-19. TCRdb's table, derived via immunoSEQ multiplex PCR, lists solely in-frame clones and lacks some. The sample shows about 130,000 clones, over 75% of them seen only once. The sequencing input was peripheral blood. These TCRs come from a man aged 80 or over with active or convalescent COVID-19.

As DNA, the CDR3 is TGCGCCAGCAGCTTGGATGGGAGGCTAGCGGGGGCCGATAGCACAGATACGCAGTATTTT. Encoded protein: CASSLDGRLAGADSTDTQYF. The chain joins TRBV5-1 to TRBJ2-3; 10 bases fit TRBD2. The CDR3 runs 20 residues. The germline V gene encodes CDR1 SGHRS and CDR2 YFSETQ. The V and J ends lost 0 bases and 0 bases, in that order; junction bases with no gene match: 13.

CDR3 protein: CSVEDWGGANYGYTF. The CDR3 DNA sequence: TGCAGCGTTGAAGATTGGGGGGGAGCTAACTATGGCTACACCTTC. The gene calls are TRBV29-1 and TRBJ1-2; D may be TRBD1 (5 bases). The V end lost 0 bases, the J end lost 0 bases, and 11 bases lay between the germline ends. The CDR3 is 15 residues long. Germline-derived CDR1 and CDR2 are SQVTM and ANQGSEA.

The V gene is TRBV7-2, the J gene TRBJ2-3; 11 nucleotides agree with TRBD2. The V and J ends lost 0 bases and 0 bases, in that order; junction bases with no gene match: 5. Germline CDR1 is SGHTA and CDR2 is FQGNSA. CDR3 length: 18 residues. CDR3 sequence (DNA): TGTGCCAGCAGCTTAGCCCGAACTAGCGGGGGAAGCACAGATACGCAGTATTTT. Amino acids: CASSLARTSGGSTDTQYF.

In its sample, this clone was seen once. The V call is TRBV27, the J call TRBJ1-6; a possible D gene is TRBD1 (6 bases). Germline CDR1 reads MNHEY; CDR2 reads SMNVEV (reference sequence). The CDR3 spans 16 residues. The germline V and J ends were trimmed by 8 bases and 3 bases, with 17 bases remaining between them. The CDR3 DNA reads as TGTGCCAGCGGACCCCCGGGACATTTCTATAATTCACCCCTCCACTTT. This sequence encodes CASGPPGHFYNSPLHF.

The chain links TRBV14 to TRBJ2-1; 13 bases map to TRBD2. The CDR3 consists of 18 residues. Germline-derived CDR1 and CDR2 are SGHDN and FVKESK. V lost 1 base to trimming and J lost 4 bases; unmatched junction nucleotides: 7. The DNA for the CDR3 is TGTGCCAGCAGCCAAGGGACTAGCGGGAGTTGGAGGTACAATGAGCAGTTCTTC. Translated, it gives CASSQGTSGSWRYNEQFF.

V and J are TRBV7-2 and TRBJ1-5; 9 bases align to TRBD1. Looked up from germline, CDR1 is SGHTA and CDR2 is FQGNSA. This CDR3 contains 18 residues. V lost 5 bases to trimming and J lost 0 bases; unmatched junction nucleotides: 11. The CDR3 is CASSRTGTGSYSNQPQHF. DNA of the CDR3: TGTGCCAGCAGCCGGACCGGGACAGGGTCTTATAGCAATCAGCCCCAGCATTTT.